The rows below give T cell receptor beta chains drawn from one sample of a study of cytomegalovirus exposure and HLA in healthy donors. The data were produced by immunoSEQ multiplex PCR, yet TCRdb's version contains in-frame clones alone and is incomplete. The profile covers hundreds of thousands of clones, with approximately 90% appearing a single time and approximately 2.4% taken by the ten largest. The sequencing input was PBMCs. These receptors were obtained from a woman between 18 and 29 years old in good health and CMV-seronegative. The CDR3 runs from the conserved cysteine through the conserved F or W. D genes are given only for firm matches. The size of a clone is reported for some rows only, either as once, few or many, or as a class for expanded clones.

v_call	clone_size	d_call	j_call	cdr3_aa	cdr3_nt
TRBV18	.	.	TRBJ1-2	CASSPELREFYLYGYTF	TGTGCCAGCTCACCCGAGCTCCGGGAGTTTTATCTGTATGGCTACACCTTC
TRBV2	.	.	TRBJ1-2	CASSEIRSVGGGYGYTF	TGTGCCAGCAGTGAGATTCGTTCGGTGGGGGGTGGCTATGGCTACACCTTC
TRBV18	once	TRBD1	TRBJ1-2	CASSLREQGDGGYTF	TGTGCCAGCTCACTACGCGAACAGGGGGATGGTGGCTACACCTTC
TRBV2	once	TRBD1	TRBJ2-7	CASRDPLGTGRYEQYF	TGTGCCAGCAGGGACCCCCTGGGGACAGGAAGATACGAGCAGTACTTC
TRBV7-2	.	.	TRBJ2-7	CASSLAGSSYEQYF	TGTGCCAGCAGCTTAGCCGGGAGCTCCTACGAGCAGTACTTC
TRBV11-2	.	TRBD1	TRBJ2-2	CASSSMAGGFIGELFF	TGTGCCAGCAGCTCGATGGCAGGGGGCTTTATCGGGGAGCTGTTTTTT
TRBV25-1	.	TRBD1	TRBJ2-1	CASSTGGAYNEQFF	TGTGCCAGCAGCACAGGGGGCGCGTACAATGAGCAGTTCTTC
TRBV6-1	.	TRBD2	TRBJ2-1	CASRSSGGSNEQFF	TGTGCCAGTCGATCTAGCGGGGGCTCCAATGAGCAGTTCTTC
TRBV5-1	.	.	TRBJ1-3	CASSDPGGSTGNTIYF	TGCGCCAGCAGCGATCCCGGGGGGTCAACCGGAAACACCATATATTTT
TRBV29-1	.	TRBD2	TRBJ2-3	CSVEGRGGLTDTQYF	TGCAGCGTAGAAGGGCGGGGGGGCCTCACAGATACGCAGTATTTT
TRBV6-1	.	TRBD2	TRBJ2-7	CASSEVGTSGYYEQYF	TGTGCCAGCAGTGAAGTGGGGACTAGCGGATATTACGAGCAGTACTTC
TRBV7-8	.	.	TRBJ1-1	CASSLVRSLGDTEAFF	TGTGCCAGCAGCTTGGTTCGGAGTTTAGGGGACACTGAAGCTTTCTTT
TRBV10-3	.	TRBD2	TRBJ2-7	CATVAGGSSYEQYF	TGTGCCACCGTAGCGGGGGGATCGTCGTACGAGCAGTACTTC
TRBV5-1	.	.	TRBJ2-3	CASRHSDTQYF	TGCGCCAGCCGCCACTCAGATACGCAGTATTTT
TRBV5-4	.	.	TRBJ1-2	CAFVTGGNGYTF	TGTGCGTTCGTGACGGGGGGGAATGGCTACACCTTC
TRBV5-1	.	TRBD1	TRBJ2-3	CASSLEQGLDTQYF	TGCGCCAGCAGCTTGGAACAGGGGTTAGATACGCAGTATTTT
TRBV6-1	.	TRBD1	TRBJ1-1	CASSPGQMPNTEAFF	TGTGCCAGCAGTCCGGGACAGATGCCGAACACTGAAGCTTTCTTT
TRBV30	.	TRBD2	TRBJ2-5	CAWSAKPGGGTQETQYF	TGTGCCTGGAGCGCTAAACCCGGCGGGGGGACACAAGAGACCCAGTACTTC
TRBV19	.	.	TRBJ1-2	CASSMDSANYGYTF	TGTGCCAGTAGTATGGACAGCGCTAACTATGGCTACACCTTC
TRBV12-5	.	TRBD1	TRBJ2-3	CASGSAPGPGQGATGTDTQYF	TGTGCTAGTGGTTCCGCACCGGGGCCGGGACAGGGGGCGACGGGCACAGATACGCAGTATTTT
TRBV5-1	.	TRBD2	TRBJ2-1	CASSLPGLAGGRTYNEQFF	TGCGCCAGCAGCTTACCGGGACTAGCGGGGGGGCGGACCTACAATGAGCAGTTCTTC
TRBV2	.	.	TRBJ1-6	CASSREDRQNSPLHF	TGTGCCAGCAGTAGGGAAGACAGGCAGAATTCACCCCTCCACTTT
TRBV5-1	.	TRBD2	TRBJ2-7	CASSLGGVLAGAYEQYF	TGCGCCAGCAGCTTGGGTGGTGTTTTAGCGGGGGCCTACGAGCAGTACTTC
TRBV7-9	once	.	TRBJ1-1	CASTRTELNTEAFF	TGTGCCAGCACCCGGACAGAGTTGAACACTGAAGCTTTCTTT
TRBV5-1	once	TRBD1	TRBJ2-2	CASTQGATGELFF	TGCGCCAGCACGCAGGGGGCGACCGGGGAGCTGTTTTTT
TRBV21-1	.	.	TRBJ2-7	CAILTGQGRIYEQYF	TGTGCCATCTTAACAGGACAGGGAAGGATCTACGAACAGTACTTC
TRBV5-1	.	TRBD1	TRBJ1-1	CASNLLAGGPNTEAFF	TGCGCCAGCAACCTCCTTGCAGGGGGCCCGAACACTGAAGCTTTCTTT
TRBV5-1	.	.	TRBJ2-7	CASSFDGSYEQYF	TGCGCCAGCAGCTTCGACGGGAGCTACGAGCAGTACTTC
TRBV7-9	.	.	TRBJ2-5	CASILVGGQETQYF	TGTGCCAGCATCCTGGTCGGGGGCCAAGAGACCCAGTACTTC
TRBV5-1	.	.	TRBJ1-1	CASSPGTLDQNTEAFF	TGCGCCAGCAGCCCCGGGACACTGGACCAGAACACTGAAGCTTTCTTT
TRBV7-9	.	TRBD1	TRBJ2-7	CSSRPTGTYEQYF	TGTTCCAGCAGGCCGACAGGGACCTACGAGCAGTACTTC
TRBV27	.	.	TRBJ1-1	CASRRARADTEAFF	TGTGCCAGCAGGCGCGCCAGGGCTGACACTGAAGCTTTCTTT
TRBV27	.	TRBD1	TRBJ1-1	CASSRGQVGEAFF	TGTGCCAGCAGCAGGGGACAGGTCGGTGAAGCTTTCTTT
TRBV11-2	.	TRBD2	TRBJ2-7	CASRLADEQYF	TGTGCCAGCAGGCTAGCGGACGAGCAGTACTTC
TRBV4-2	.	.	TRBJ2-7	CASSQVRAPSYEQYF	TGTGCCAGCAGCCAAGTCCGAGCACCGTCCTACGAGCAGTACTTC
TRBV6-5	.	.	TRBJ1-1	CASSEVDLAAIF	TGTGCCAGCAGTGAAGTAGATTTAGCAGCGATCTTT
TRBV30	.	.	TRBJ1-2	CAWSVPWAIDGYTF	TGTGCCTGGAGTGTACCATGGGCAATTGATGGCTACACCTTC
TRBV9	.	TRBD2	TRBJ2-3	CASSAIAGSSTDTQYF	TGTGCCAGCAGCGCAATAGCGGGGAGTAGCACAGATACGCAGTATTTT
TRBV7-2	.	.	TRBJ2-7	CASSSQGTEQYF	TGTGCCAGCAGCTCACAGGGTACCGAGCAGTACTTC
TRBV2	.	TRBD2	TRBJ2-1	CASRILAGLNNEQLF	TGTGCCAGCAGAATCCTAGCGGGGCTTAACAATGAGCAGCTCTTC
TRBV7-6	.	TRBD1	TRBJ1-1	CASSLAGGAGGFDTEAFF	TGTGCCAGCAGCTTAGCGGGCGGGGCAGGGGGCTTTGACACTGAAGCTTTCTTT
TRBV6-1	.	TRBD2	TRBJ2-1	CASRVSGGAGEQFF	TGTGCCAGCAGGGTTAGCGGGGGGGCTGGGGAGCAGTTCTTC
TRBV6-4	.	TRBD1	TRBJ1-1	CASRKDRDSYTEAFF	TGTGCCAGCAGAAAGGACAGGGACTCCTACACTGAAGCTTTCTTT
TRBV6-5	.	.	TRBJ1-5	CASRSGQGDQPQHF	TGTGCCAGCAGGTCAGGGCAGGGCGATCAGCCCCAGCATTTT
TRBV4-2	.	.	TRBJ2-5	CASSQVPGKGETQYF	TGTGCCAGCAGCCAAGTGCCGGGGAAGGGAGAGACCCAGTACTTC
TRBV20-1	.	.	TRBJ2-1	CSAHRVDEQFF	TGCAGTGCCCACCGGGTCGATGAGCAGTTCTTC
TRBV6-1	.	.	TRBJ2-1	CASVRPSSYNEQFF	TGTGCCAGCGTCCGACCTAGCTCCTACAATGAGCAGTTCTTC
TRBV11-2	.	TRBD1	TRBJ2-7	CASSLAGTGPYEQYF	TGTGCCAGCAGCTTAGCCGGGACAGGCCCCTACGAGCAGTACTTC
TRBV5-1	.	.	TRBJ1-1	CASSLRGMNTEAFF	TGCGCCAGCAGCTTGAGGGGAATGAACACTGAAGCTTTCTTT
TRBV7-8	.	TRBD2	TRBJ2-7	CASREGLGVGEQYF	TGTGCCAGCAGGGAGGGACTAGGTGTCGGTGAGCAGTACTTC
TRBV5-8	.	.	TRBJ1-4	CASSPMGGHEEKLFF	TGTGCCAGCAGCCCTATGGGGGGGCACGAAGAAAAACTGTTTTTT
TRBV10-2	.	.	TRBJ1-1	CASSDPGLNTEAFF	TGCGCCAGCAGTGACCCGGGTTTGAACACTGAAGCTTTCTTT
TRBV5-6	.	.	TRBJ1-5	CASSQAGYSNQPQHF	TGTGCCAGCAGCCAAGCCGGGTATAGCAATCAGCCCCAGCATTTT
TRBV5-4	.	.	TRBJ2-7	CASGRTAYEQYF	TGTGCCAGCGGTCGGACAGCCTACGAGCAGTACTTC